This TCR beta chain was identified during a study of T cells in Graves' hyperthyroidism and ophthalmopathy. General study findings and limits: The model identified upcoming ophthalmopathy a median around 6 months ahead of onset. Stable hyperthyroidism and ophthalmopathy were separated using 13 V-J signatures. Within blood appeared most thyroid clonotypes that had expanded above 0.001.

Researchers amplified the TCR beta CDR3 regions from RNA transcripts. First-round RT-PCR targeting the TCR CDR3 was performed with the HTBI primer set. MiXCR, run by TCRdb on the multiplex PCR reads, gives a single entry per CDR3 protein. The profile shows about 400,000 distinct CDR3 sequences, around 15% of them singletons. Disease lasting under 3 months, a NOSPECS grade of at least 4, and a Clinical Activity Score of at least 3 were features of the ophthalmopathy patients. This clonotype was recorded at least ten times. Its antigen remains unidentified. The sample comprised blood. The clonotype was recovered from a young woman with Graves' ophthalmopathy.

CDR3 residues: CASSLDHNQPQHF. CDR3 nucleotides: TGTGCCAGCAGCTTAGACCACAATCAGCCCCAGCATTTT. V usage is TRBV7-2 and J usage is TRBJ1-5; D is unclear. Germline loops: CDR1 SGHTA, CDR2 FQGNSA. The CDR3 runs to 13 residues. V was trimmed by 1 base and J by 3 bases, leaving 4 bases between them.